These 8 T cell receptor beta chains were sequenced from one sample in a study of CD8 T cells in ankylosing spondylitis. TCRdb itself ran the 5' RACE reads through MiXCR, one entry per CDR3 protein. The profile shows 150,000 to 200,000 distinct CDR3 sequences, roughly 13% of them singletons. The sequencing sample was made of blood, either unsorted or a sorted T cell fraction (not recorded which). The receptors come from a female donor with ankylosing spondylitis or in good health (not recorded which).

This clonotype appeared a few times. The rearrangement joins TRBV5-4 to TRBJ2-1; TRBD2 aligns across 8 bases. The V gene's germline CDR1 is SGHNT and CDR2 YYREEE (reference sequence). The CDR3 is 14 residues long. Trimming removed 2 bases from V and 6 bases from J; junction bases left unmatched: 4. DNA for the CDR3: TGTGCCAGCAGCTTCTCAGCGGGAGCCAATGAGCAGTTCTTC. Its protein product is CASSFSAGANEQFF.

As concerns this clonotype: Given a much more abundant clone one base away, this may be a read error. V and J are TRBV21-1 and TRBJ2-7. TRBV21-1 is a documented pseudogene. The CDR3 totals 11 residues. The CDR3 DNA sequence: TGTGCCAGCAGCAAGGCCTACGAGCAGTACTTC. It encodes CASSKAYEQYF.

This clonotype was detected many times. V is TRBV7-2 and J is TRBJ1-6; 8 bases match TRBD1. V shed 5 bases, J shed 4 bases, and the junction held 4 bases outside the gene matches. Germline V gene sequence: CDR1 SGHTA, CDR2 FQGNSA. CDR3 length: 15 residues. The CDR3 DNA sequence: TGTGCCAGCAGCGGACAGGGTCTTTATAATTCACCCCTCCACTTT. As protein: CASSGQGLYNSPLHF.

This clonotype has a count of ten or more. Compared with germline, one end of the junction differs, possibly owing to a read error. V and J are TRBV7-9 and TRBJ2-7; D could derive from TRBD1 or TRBD2 (6 bases each). The CDR3 is 12 residues long. CDR1 and CDR2 from the germline V gene are SEHNR and FQNEAQ (reference sequence). CDR3 amino acids: CASSLAESGAHF. For the CDR3, the DNA is TGTGCCAGCAGCTTAGCGGAATCGGGGGCTCACTTC.

About this clonotype: The junction departs from germline at one end; a sequencing error may be responsible. V is TRBV5-1 and J is TRBJ2-1, with 9 bases aligning to TRBD2. The germline V gene encodes CDR1 SGHRS and CDR2 YFSETQ. The CDR3 is made up of 16 amino acids. The CDR3 nucleotides read TGCGCCAGCAGCTTGGGACTAGCGGTTTCCTGCAATGAGCAGTTCTTC. It encodes CASSLGLAVSCNEQFF.

This clonotype was counted between two and nine times. An end of the junction does not agree with germline; a read error may underlie this. This sequence joins TRBV5-1 and TRBJ2-2; TRBD1 might be the D (5 bases). CDR1 and CDR2 from the germline V gene are SGHRS and YFSETQ. CDR3 length: 15 residues. DNA for the CDR3: TGCGCCGGCAGCTTGACAGCGTTGAACACCGGGGAGCTGTTTTTT. Amino acid sequence: CAGSLTALNTGELFF.

This chain connects TRBV7-2 to TRBJ2-3; 7 bases agree with TRBD1. There are 15 residues in the CDR3. Trimming at V came to 5 bases and at J to 2 bases, leaving 7 bases not matched to a gene. Per the germline V gene, CDR1 is SGHTA and CDR2 is FQGNSA. CDR3 in DNA: TGTGCCAGCAGCCGTAGGACAGGAAACACAGATACGCAGTATTTT. Translating it yields CASSRRTGNTDTQYF.

In its sample, this clonotype was seen many times. The chain joins TRBV20-1 to TRBJ1-5, with D maybe TRBD1 (5 bases). The CDR3 totals 17 residues. The V end lost 6 bases, the J end lost 0 bases, and 21 bases lay between the germline ends. Germline values: CDR1 DFQATT, CDR2 SNEGSKA (reference sequence). The CDR3 reads CSADASVLGDSNQPQHF. DNA for the CDR3: TGCAGTGCAGACGCATCCGTTTTGGGGGATAGCAATCAGCCCCAGCATTTT.